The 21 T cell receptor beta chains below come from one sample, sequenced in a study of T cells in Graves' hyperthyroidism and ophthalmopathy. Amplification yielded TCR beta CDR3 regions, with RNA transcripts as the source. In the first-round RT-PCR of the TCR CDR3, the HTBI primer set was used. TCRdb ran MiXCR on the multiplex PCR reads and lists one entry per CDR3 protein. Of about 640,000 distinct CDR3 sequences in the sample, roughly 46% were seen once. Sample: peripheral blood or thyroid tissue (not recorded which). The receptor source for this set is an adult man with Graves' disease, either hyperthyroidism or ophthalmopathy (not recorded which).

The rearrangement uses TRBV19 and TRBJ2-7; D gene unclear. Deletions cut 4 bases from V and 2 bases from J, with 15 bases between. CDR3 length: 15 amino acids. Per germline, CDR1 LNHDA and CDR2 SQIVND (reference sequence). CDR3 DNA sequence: TGTGCCAGTAGTAGGAGACCCGCCGACCCCTACGAGCAGTACTTC. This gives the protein CASSRRPADPYEQYF.

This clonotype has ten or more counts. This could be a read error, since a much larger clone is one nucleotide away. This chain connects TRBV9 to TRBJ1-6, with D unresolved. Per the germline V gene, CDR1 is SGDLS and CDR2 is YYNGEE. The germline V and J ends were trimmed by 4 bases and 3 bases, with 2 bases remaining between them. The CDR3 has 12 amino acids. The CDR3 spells CASSHYNSPLHF. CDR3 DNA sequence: TGTGCCAGCAGCCACTATAATTCACCCCTCCACTTT. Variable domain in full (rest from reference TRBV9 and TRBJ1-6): DSGVTQTPKHLITATGQRVTLRCSPRSGDLSVYWYQQSLDQGLQFLIQYYNGEERAKGNILERFSAQQFPDLHSELNLSSLELGDSALYFCASSHYNSPLHFGNGTRLTVT.

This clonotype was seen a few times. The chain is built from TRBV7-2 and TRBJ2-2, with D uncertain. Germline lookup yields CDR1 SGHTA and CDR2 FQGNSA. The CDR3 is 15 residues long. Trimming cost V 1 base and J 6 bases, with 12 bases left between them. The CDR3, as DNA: TGTGCCAGCAGCTTAGATAGAACCAACTCCGGGGAGCTGTTTTTT. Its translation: CASSLDRTNSGELFF. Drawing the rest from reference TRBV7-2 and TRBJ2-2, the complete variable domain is GAGVSQSPSNKVTEKGKDVELRCDPISGHTALYWYRQSLGQGLEFLIYFQGNSAPDKSGLPSDRFSAERTGGSVSTLTIQRTQQEDSAVYLCASSLDRTNSGELFFGEGSRLTVL.

As DNA, the CDR3 is TGTGCCAGCAGCCCGGAACCGGGACTAGCGGGAATGGAGAACCAGTCCTACGAGCAGTACTTC. Protein: CASSPEPGLAGMENQSYEQYF. J is TRBJ2-7 and V is TRBV2, with 13 nucleotides matching TRBD2. The V gene end was trimmed by 6 bases and the J gene end by 1 base; junction bases not matched to a gene: 21. This CDR3 contains 21 residues. Germline values: CDR1 SNHLY, CDR2 FYNNEI.

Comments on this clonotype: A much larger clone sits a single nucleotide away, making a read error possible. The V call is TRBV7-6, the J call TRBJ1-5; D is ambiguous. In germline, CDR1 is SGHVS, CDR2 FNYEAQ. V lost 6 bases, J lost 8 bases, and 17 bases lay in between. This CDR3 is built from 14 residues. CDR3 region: CASRDGQDAEPQHF. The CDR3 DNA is TGTGCCAGCAGGGACGGCCAGGACGCTGAGCCCCAGCATTTT. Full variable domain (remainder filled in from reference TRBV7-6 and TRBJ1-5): GAGVSQSPRYKVTKRGQDVALRCDPISGHVSLYWYRQALGQGPEFLTYFNYEAQQDKSGLPNDRFSAERPEGSISTLTIQRTEQRDSAMYRCASRDGQDAEPQHFGDGTRLSIL.

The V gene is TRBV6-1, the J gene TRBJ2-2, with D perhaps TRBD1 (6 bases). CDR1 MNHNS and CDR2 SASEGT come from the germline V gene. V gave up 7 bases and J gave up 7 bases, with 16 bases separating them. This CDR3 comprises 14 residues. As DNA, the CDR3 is TGTGCCAGCACCATCGGGACACGGATCGGGGAGCTGTTTTTT. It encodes CASTIGTRIGELFF.

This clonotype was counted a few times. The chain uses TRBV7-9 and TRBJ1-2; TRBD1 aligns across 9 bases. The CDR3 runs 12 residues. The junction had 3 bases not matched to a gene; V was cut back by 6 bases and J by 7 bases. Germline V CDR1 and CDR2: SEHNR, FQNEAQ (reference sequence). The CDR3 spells CASSWTGAGYTF. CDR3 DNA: TGTGCCAGCAGTTGGACAGGGGCTGGCTACACCTTC.

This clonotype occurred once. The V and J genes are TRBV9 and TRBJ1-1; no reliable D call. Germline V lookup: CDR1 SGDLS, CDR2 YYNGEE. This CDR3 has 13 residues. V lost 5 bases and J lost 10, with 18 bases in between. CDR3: CASSQNPGRVAFF. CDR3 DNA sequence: TGTGCCAGCAGTCAAAACCCCGGTAGGGTAGCTTTCTTT.

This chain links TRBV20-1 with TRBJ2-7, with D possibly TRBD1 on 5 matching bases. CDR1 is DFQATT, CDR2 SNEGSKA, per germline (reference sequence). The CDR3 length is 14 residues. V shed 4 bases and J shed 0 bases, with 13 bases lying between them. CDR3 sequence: CSATQGSSSYEQYF. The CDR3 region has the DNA TGCAGTGCTACGCAGGGCAGCAGCTCCTACGAGCAGTACTTC.

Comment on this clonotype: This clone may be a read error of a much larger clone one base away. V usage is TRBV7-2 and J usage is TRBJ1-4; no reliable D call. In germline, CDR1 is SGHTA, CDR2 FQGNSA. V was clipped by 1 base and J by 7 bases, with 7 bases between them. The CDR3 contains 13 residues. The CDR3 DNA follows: TGTGCCAGCAGCTTAGGACCGAGTGAAAAACTGTTTTTT. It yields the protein CASSLGPSEKLFF. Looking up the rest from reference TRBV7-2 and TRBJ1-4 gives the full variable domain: GAGVSQSPSNKVTEKGKDVELRCDPISGHTALYWYRQSLGQGLEFLIYFQGNSAPDKSGLPSDRFSAERTGGSVSTLTIQRTQQEDSAVYLCASSLGPSEKLFFGSGTQLSVL.

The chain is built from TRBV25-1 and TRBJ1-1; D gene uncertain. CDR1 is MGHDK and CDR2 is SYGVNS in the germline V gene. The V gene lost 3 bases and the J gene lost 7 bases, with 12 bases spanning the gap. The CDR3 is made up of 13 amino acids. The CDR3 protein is CASSDWVMDEAFF. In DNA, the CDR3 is TGTGCCAGCAGTGATTGGGTCATGGATGAAGCTTTCTTT.

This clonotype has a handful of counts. This CDR3 reads CASSLEGVPYEQYF. The CDR3 coding sequence is TGTGCCAGCAGCTTGGAAGGGGTTCCCTACGAGCAGTACTTC. This sequence joins TRBV11-1 and TRBJ2-7; tentative D call: TRBD1 (5 bases). This CDR3 spans 14 amino acids. Per the germline V gene, CDR1 is SGHAT and CDR2 is FQDESV (reference sequence). V was trimmed by 3 bases and J by 2 bases, leaving 11 bases between them.

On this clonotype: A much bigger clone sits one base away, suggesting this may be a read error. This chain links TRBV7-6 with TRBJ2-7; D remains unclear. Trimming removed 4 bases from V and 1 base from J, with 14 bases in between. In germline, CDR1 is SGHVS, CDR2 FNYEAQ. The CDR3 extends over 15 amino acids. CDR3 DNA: TGTGCCAGCAGCTCAGACCCCGACCGATCCTACGAGCAGTACTTC. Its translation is CASSSDPDRSYEQYF.

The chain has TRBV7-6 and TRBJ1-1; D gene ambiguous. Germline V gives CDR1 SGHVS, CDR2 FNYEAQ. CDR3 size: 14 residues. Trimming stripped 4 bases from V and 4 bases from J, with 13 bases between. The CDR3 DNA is TGTGCCAGCAGCTGGAAGGGTGCGGGCACTGAAGCTTTCTTT. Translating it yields CASSWKGAGTEAFF. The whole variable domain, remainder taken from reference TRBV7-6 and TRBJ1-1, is GAGVSQSPRYKVTKRGQDVALRCDPISGHVSLYWYRQALGQGPEFLTYFNYEAQQDKSGLPNDRFSAERPEGSISTLTIQRTEQRDSAMYRCASSWKGAGTEAFFGQGTRLTVV.

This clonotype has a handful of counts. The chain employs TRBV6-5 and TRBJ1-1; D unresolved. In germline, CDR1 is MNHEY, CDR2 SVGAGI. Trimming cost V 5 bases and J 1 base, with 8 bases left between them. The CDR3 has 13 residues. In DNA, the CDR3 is TGTGCCAGCAGTGAGGGTTGGAACACTGAAGCTTTCTTT. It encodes CASSEGWNTEAFF.

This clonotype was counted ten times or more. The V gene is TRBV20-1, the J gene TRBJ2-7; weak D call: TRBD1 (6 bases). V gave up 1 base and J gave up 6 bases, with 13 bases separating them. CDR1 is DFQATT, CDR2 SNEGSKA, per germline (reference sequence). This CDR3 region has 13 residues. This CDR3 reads CSARVGGRGEQYF. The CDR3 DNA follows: TGCAGTGCTAGAGTAGGGGGACGGGGCGAGCAGTACTTC.

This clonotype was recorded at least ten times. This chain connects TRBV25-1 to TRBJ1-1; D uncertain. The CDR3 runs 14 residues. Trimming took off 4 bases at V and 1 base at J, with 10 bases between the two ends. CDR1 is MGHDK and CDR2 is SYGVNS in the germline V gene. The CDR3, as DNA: TGTGCCAGCAGTGGGCCGCGTGGGAACACTGAAGCTTTCTTT. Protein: CASSGPRGNTEAFF.

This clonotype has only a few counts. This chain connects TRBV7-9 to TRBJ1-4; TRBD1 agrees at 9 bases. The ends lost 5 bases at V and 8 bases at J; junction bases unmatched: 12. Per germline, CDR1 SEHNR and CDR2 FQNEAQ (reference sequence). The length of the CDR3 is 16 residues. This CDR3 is CASSVLQGALNEKLFF. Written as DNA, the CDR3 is TGTGCCAGCAGCGTGTTACAGGGGGCGCTGAACGAAAAACTGTTTTTT. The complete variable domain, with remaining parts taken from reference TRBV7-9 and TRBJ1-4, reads DTGVSQNPRHKITKRGQNVTFRCDPISEHNRLYWYRQTLGQGPEFLTYFQNEAQLEKSRLLSDRFSAERPKGSFSTLEIQRTEQGDSAMYLCASSVLQGALNEKLFFGSGTQLSVL.

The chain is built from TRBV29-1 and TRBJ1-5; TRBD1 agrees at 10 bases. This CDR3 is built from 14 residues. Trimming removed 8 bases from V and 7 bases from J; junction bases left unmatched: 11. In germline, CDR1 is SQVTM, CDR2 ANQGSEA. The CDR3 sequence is CSSLGDRGGQPQHF. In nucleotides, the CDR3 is TGCAGCAGTTTAGGGGACAGGGGAGGACAGCCCCAGCATTTT.

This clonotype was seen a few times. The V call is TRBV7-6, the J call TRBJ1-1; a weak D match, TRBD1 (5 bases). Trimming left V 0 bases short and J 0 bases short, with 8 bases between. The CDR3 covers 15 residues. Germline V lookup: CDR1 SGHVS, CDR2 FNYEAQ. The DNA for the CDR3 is TGTGCCAGCAGCTTAGCGAGGGACTTGAACACTGAAGCTTTCTTT. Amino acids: CASSLARDLNTEAFF. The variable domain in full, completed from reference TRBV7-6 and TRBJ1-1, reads GAGVSQSPRYKVTKRGQDVALRCDPISGHVSLYWYRQALGQGPEFLTYFNYEAQQDKSGLPNDRFSAERPEGSISTLTIQRTEQRDSAMYRCASSLARDLNTEAFFGQGTRLTVV.

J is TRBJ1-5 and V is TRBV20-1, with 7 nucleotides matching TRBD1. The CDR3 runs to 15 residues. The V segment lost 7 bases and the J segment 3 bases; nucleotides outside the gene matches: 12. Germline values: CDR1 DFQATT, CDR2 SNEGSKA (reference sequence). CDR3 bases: TGCAGTGTTAGGCCCTTAGGGACAGCCAATCAGCCCCAGCATTTT. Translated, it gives CSVRPLGTANQPQHF.